This T cell receptor beta chain was documented in a study of technical replicates of blood from a handful of donors. Clones were read by immunoSEQ multiplex PCR, and TCRdb kept only the in-frame ones, dropping some. The sample includes over 90,000 clones, roughly 96% of them seen just once. The germline CDR1 and CDR2 sequences are MNHEY and SMNVEV (reference sequence). V dropped 3 bases and J dropped 2 bases, with 8 bases sitting between them. The CDR3 spans 14 residues. The J gene is TRBJ2-1, the V gene TRBV27, with D perhaps TRBD1 (6 bases). This clonotype originated in a human donor in good health. Material for sequencing was T cells isolated from PBMCs. The CDR3: CASSFRGPYNEQFF. In DNA form, the CDR3 reads TGTGCCAGCAGTTTCAGGGGCCCCTACAATGAGCAGTTCTTC.